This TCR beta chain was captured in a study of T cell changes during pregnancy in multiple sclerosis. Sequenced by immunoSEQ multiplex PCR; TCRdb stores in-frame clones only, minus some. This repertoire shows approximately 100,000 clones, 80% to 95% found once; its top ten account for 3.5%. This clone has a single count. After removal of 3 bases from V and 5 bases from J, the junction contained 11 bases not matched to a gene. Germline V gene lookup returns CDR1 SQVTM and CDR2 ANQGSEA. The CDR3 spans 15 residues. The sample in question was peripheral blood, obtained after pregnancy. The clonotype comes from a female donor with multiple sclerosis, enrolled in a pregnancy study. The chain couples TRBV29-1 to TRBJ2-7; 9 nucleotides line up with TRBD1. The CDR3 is CSVDARTGAGDEQYF. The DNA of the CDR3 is TGCAGCGTTGATGCCCGGACAGGGGCAGGGGACGAGCAGTACTTC.